Shown below are 26 T cell receptor beta chains from a single sample sequenced in a study of blood T cell repertoires in COVID-19. Sequenced by immunoSEQ multiplex PCR; TCRdb stores in-frame clones only, minus some. The sample lists some 64,000 clones; approximately 88% were seen once. The sample was peripheral blood. The receptors here all came from a man aged 50 or older with active COVID-19.

The chain combines TRBV6-6 with TRBJ2-7, with TRBD2 matching 10 bases. Germline loops: CDR1 MNHNY, CDR2 SVGAGI (reference sequence). The trim removed 0 bases at V and 6 bases at J, leaving 5 bases unmatched. The CDR3 sequence is 15 residues long. CDR3 region: CASSYSSGGATEQYF. CDR3 in DNA: TGTGCCAGCAGTTACTCAAGCGGGGGGGCGACCGAGCAGTACTTC.

This sequence joins TRBV6-5 and TRBJ2-3, with 14 positions matching TRBD2. In germline, CDR1 is MNHEY, CDR2 SVGAGI. V lost 6 bases, J lost 6 bases, and 5 bases stayed unmatched. The length of the CDR3 is 15 residues. The CDR3 region has the DNA TGTGCCAGCAGCCTGACTAGCGGGGGGGCCGATACGCAGTATTTT. This gives the protein CASSLTSGGADTQYF.

This clone showed up just a few times. An end of the junction differs from the germline gene, which may be a read error. The rearrangement joins TRBV27 to TRBJ2-7; the D is unclear. This CDR3 contains 10 residues. Per germline, CDR1 MNHEY and CDR2 SMNVEV (reference sequence). In DNA form, the CDR3 reads TGTGCCAGCAGTTTATATCGAAGAGGCTTC. Amino acids: CASSLYRRGF.

The chain has TRBV25-1 and TRBJ1-2; 7 nucleotides line up with TRBD1. V was clipped by 3 bases and J by 7 bases; unmatched bases: 2. The CDR3 runs 12 residues. CDR1 MGHDK and CDR2 SYGVNS come from the germline V gene. The CDR3 bases are TGTGCCAGCAGTGAGGGACAGTTTGGCTACACCTTC. Translated, it gives CASSEGQFGYTF.

The CDR3 loop reads CSVQDRARDQPQHF. The CDR3 nucleotides read TGCAGCGTTCAGGACAGGGCAAGGGATCAGCCCCAGCATTTT. The chain carries TRBV29-1 and TRBJ1-5; 8 bases align to TRBD1. The J segment lost 5 bases and the V segment lost 5 bases, leaving 8 bases of the junction unmatched. Looked up from germline, CDR1 is SQVTM and CDR2 is ANQGSEA. The CDR3 is 14 residues long.

The chain employs TRBV30 and TRBJ1-6, with D perhaps matching TRBD1 (5 bases). V lost 2 bases and J 0 bases, leaving 8 bases between the germline ends. Germline CDR1 and CDR2: GTSNPN and SVGIG (reference sequence). CDR3 length equals 15 residues. In DNA form, the CDR3 reads TGTGCCTGGAGTCGGGGGGGCTCCTATAATTCACCCCTCCACTTT. It specifies CAWSRGGSYNSPLHF.

This chain uses TRBV11-1 with TRBJ1-1, with TRBD1 matching 9 bases. The CDR3 sequence is 15 residues long. J lost 4 bases, V lost 4 bases, and 7 bases had no gene match. Germline V gene sequence: CDR1 SGHAT, CDR2 FQDESV (reference sequence). The CDR3 reads CASSSSRTGATEAFF. CDR3 sequence (DNA): TGTGCCAGCAGCTCGTCAAGGACAGGGGCCACTGAAGCTTTCTTT.

The chain combines TRBV2 with TRBJ1-1; D is uncertain. Germline-derived CDR1 and CDR2 are SNHLY and FYNNEI. The V end was cut by 4 bases, the J end by 1 base, with 4 bases between. This CDR3 region has 12 residues. CDR3: CASSVANTEAFF. The CDR3 DNA reads TGTGCCAGCAGTGTGGCGAACACTGAAGCTTTCTTT.

This clone has just a few counts. The V and J genes are TRBV12-5 and TRBJ1-1; the D gene is possibly TRBD1 (5 bases). V lost 2 bases and J lost 0, with 16 bases in between. This CDR3 contains 17 residues. Germline CDR1 is LGHNT and CDR2 is FRNRAP. The CDR3 DNA reads as TGTGCTAGTGGTTTGTCTAGGTATAAAGGGGTGAACACTGAAGCTTTCTTT. Amino acids: CASGLSRYKGVNTEAFF.

This clone was recorded only once. This rearrangement joins TRBV30 to TRBJ2-7; D is possibly TRBD1 (6 bases). Germline V gene sequence: CDR1 GTSNPN, CDR2 SVGIG (reference sequence). The CDR3 contains 15 residues. V gave up 5 bases and J gave up 8 bases, with 25 bases separating them. The CDR3 DNA follows: TGTGCCTGGGACACCGGGACAAAAGGCGCTACCAAGCAGTACTTC. This sequence encodes CAWDTGTKGATKQYF.

V usage is TRBV28 and J usage is TRBJ2-3; TRBD2 is a possible D gene (6 bases). This CDR3 is 15 amino acids long. Germline V gene lookup returns CDR1 MDHEN and CDR2 SYDVKM. V was pared by 8 bases and J by 0 bases, with 15 bases between. The CDR3 DNA reads TGTGCCAGCTTTTCGTCGGGAGCGAGCACAGATACGCAGTATTTT. Translating it yields CASFSSGASTDTQYF.

The gene calls are TRBV27 and TRBJ2-7; tentative D call: TRBD1 (5 bases). CDR1 is MNHEY and CDR2 is SMNVEV in the germline V gene (reference sequence). V gave up 6 bases and J gave up 3 bases, with 15 bases separating them. This CDR3 spans 14 amino acids. The CDR3 DNA reads TGTGCCAGCAGCCCCTACCAGGGCCACTACGAGCAGTACTTC. Residues: CASSPYQGHYEQYF.

This clone was recorded only once. This chain connects TRBV7-9 to TRBJ2-2; 7 bases are shared with TRBD1. Germline CDR1 SEHNR, CDR2 FQNEAQ (reference sequence). The length of the CDR3 is 16 residues. J gave up 5 bases and V 5 bases, and 11 bases lay outside the gene matches. The CDR3 DNA is TGTGCCAGCAGCATGGTGACAGGGAAGGGGACCGGGGAGCTGTTTTTT. It encodes CASSMVTGKGTGELFF. Full variable domain (outside the CDR3, taken from reference TRBV7-9 and TRBJ2-2): DTGVSQNPRHKITKRGQNVTFRCDPISEHNRLYWYRQTLGQGPEFLTYFQNEAQLEKSRLLSDRFSAERPKGSFSTLEIQRTEQGDSAMYLCASSMVTGKGTGELFFGEGSRLTVL.

The chain employs TRBV24-1 and TRBJ1-2, with 10 bases matching TRBD1. This CDR3 spans 14 amino acids. The germline gives CDR1 KGHDR, CDR2 SFDVKD. J gave up 7 bases and V 4 bases, and 5 bases lay outside the gene matches. The CDR3: CATSDGTGVGGYTF. The CDR3 DNA reads as TGTGCCACCAGTGACGGGACAGGGGTTGGTGGCTACACCTTC.

The rearrangement joins TRBV6-5 to TRBJ2-5; TRBD2 aligns across 10 bases. CDR3 size: 15 residues. CDR1 and CDR2 from the germline V gene are MNHEY and SVGAGI. J was trimmed by 2 bases and V by 6 bases; bases with no gene match: 6. The CDR3 protein is CASRLGLAVQETQYF. CDR3 sequence (DNA): TGTGCCAGCAGACTCGGACTAGCGGTACAAGAGACCCAGTACTTC.

This chain uses TRBV19 with TRBJ1-2; 10 bases map to TRBD1. Trimming took 5 bases from V and 2 from J; bases not matched to a gene: 5. The V gene's germline CDR1 is LNHDA and CDR2 SQIVND (reference sequence). CDR3 length: 15 residues. The CDR3 nucleotides read TGTGCCAGTAGTTCGACAGGGGGCCTAAACTATGGCTACACCTTC. It codes for CASSSTGGLNYGYTF.

The chain couples TRBV7-9 to TRBJ2-3; TRBD1 matches at 9 bases. Trimming cost V 3 bases and J 3 bases; bases outside gene matches: 4. CDR3 length equals 15 residues. Germline CDR1 is SEHNR and CDR2 is FQNEAQ (reference sequence). The CDR3 loop is CASSFAGTGTDTQYF. The DNA for the CDR3 is TGTGCCAGCAGCTTCGCCGGGACAGGGACAGATACGCAGTATTTT.

The chain joins TRBV30 to TRBJ1-4; tentatively, D is TRBD1 (5 bases). Germline values: CDR1 GTSNPN, CDR2 SVGIG (reference sequence). Between the trimmed V and J ends, which lost 4 bases and 4 bases, there was a span of 16 bases. The CDR3 consists of 15 residues. CDR3 amino acids: CAWTSLGGVNEKLFF. CDR3 in DNA: TGTGCCTGGACGTCCTTGGGAGGGGTTAATGAAAAACTGTTTTTT.

This chain connects TRBV28 to TRBJ2-1; 11 bases align to TRBD1. The CDR3 has 17 residues. Germline CDR1 and CDR2: MDHEN and SYDVKM. With 2 bases clipped from V and 4 bases from J, the junction kept 7 bases outside the gene matches. CDR3 coding DNA: TGTGCCAGCAGTTTAGGGGTAGGACAGGGGGCATACAATGAGCAGTTCTTC. It yields the protein CASSLGVGQGAYNEQFF. The entire variable domain, with the rest obtained from reference TRBV28 and TRBJ2-1, is as follows: DVKVTQSSRYLVKRTGEKVFLECVQDMDHENMFWYRQDPGLGLRLIYFSYDVKMKEKGDIPEGYSVSREKKERFSLILESASTNQTSMYLCASSLGVGQGAYNEQFFGPGTRLTVL.

The rearrangement joins TRBV11-2 to TRBJ2-7; D is perhaps TRBD1 (6 bases). Trimming shortened V by 1 base and J by 0 bases, and 22 bases separated the two germline ends. There are 19 residues in the CDR3. The V gene's germline CDR1 is SGHAT and CDR2 FQNNGV. The CDR3: CASSLASFFRDNYSYEQYF. The CDR3, as DNA: TGTGCCAGCAGCTTAGCTTCGTTTTTCCGGGACAACTACTCCTACGAGCAGTACTTC.

The chain recombines TRBV7-2 with TRBJ1-2; D gene unclear. The CDR3 sequence is 15 residues long. Germline CDR1 SGHTA, CDR2 FQGNSA. V was pared by 5 bases and J by 0 bases, with 13 bases between. CDR3 in amino acids: CASSLQIQSNYGYTF. The CDR3 bases are TGTGCCAGCAGCCTTCAAATACAGTCTAACTATGGCTACACCTTC. Supplemented by reference TRBV7-2 and TRBJ1-2, the full variable domain reads GAGVSQSPSNKVTEKGKDVELRCDPISGHTALYWYRQSLGQGLEFLIYFQGNSAPDKSGLPSDRFSAERTGGSVSTLTIQRTQQEDSAVYLCASSLQIQSNYGYTFGSGTRLTVV.

The chain's CDR3 is CASSYGLAGDAYEQYF. The CDR3 DNA reads as TGTGCCAGCAGTTACGGTCTAGCGGGGGACGCCTACGAGCAGTACTTC. V is TRBV6-6 and J is TRBJ2-7, with 10 positions matching TRBD2. The junction had 6 bases not matched to a gene; V was cut back by 2 bases and J by 2 bases. The CDR3 contains 16 residues. Germline V gene sequence: CDR1 MNHNY, CDR2 SVGAGI (reference sequence).

The chain recombines TRBV7-6 with TRBJ2-3; 10 nucleotides line up with TRBD2. V lost 1 base to trimming and J lost 6 bases; unmatched junction nucleotides: 10. The CDR3 contains 17 residues. In germline, CDR1 is SGHVS, CDR2 FNYEAQ. The CDR3 DNA sequence: TGTGCCAGCAGCTTAGGTAGCGGGGGGCCAGCTAGGGATACGCAGTATTTT. Its protein is CASSLGSGGPARDTQYF.

This clone was counted a single time. The genes are TRBV4-1 and TRBJ2-3; D uncertain. The CDR3 is 15 residues long. V lost 8 bases and J 6 bases, leaving 21 bases between the germline ends. CDR1 is MGHRA and CDR2 is YSYEKL in the germline V gene. In nucleotides, the CDR3 is TGCGCCAGCTCCTCCCGCCTCTTGGGCCCCGATACGCAGTATTTT. Its protein product is CASSSRLLGPDTQYF.

V and J are TRBV6-2 or TRBV6-3 and TRBJ1-5, with a weak D call TRBD1 (6 bases). V lost 4 bases and J lost 1, with 8 bases in between. From germline, CDR1 is MNHEY and CDR2 SVGEGT. This CDR3 is built from 14 residues. This CDR3 is CASSSQGSNQPQHF. CDR3 DNA sequence: TGTGCCAGCAGTTCCCAGGGGAGCAATCAGCCCCAGCATTTT.

The chain employs TRBV5-4 and TRBJ1-1; the match to TRBD1 covers 9 bases. CDR1 and CDR2 (germline): SGHNT, YYREEE (reference sequence). V trimming: 9 bases; J trimming: 0 bases; junction bases outside the gene matches: 15. This CDR3 has 17 amino acids. In DNA, the CDR3 is TGTGCCACCCTCCGGGACAGGGATGGGGCCATGAACACTGAAGCTTTCTTT. Protein product: CATLRDRDGAMNTEAFF.